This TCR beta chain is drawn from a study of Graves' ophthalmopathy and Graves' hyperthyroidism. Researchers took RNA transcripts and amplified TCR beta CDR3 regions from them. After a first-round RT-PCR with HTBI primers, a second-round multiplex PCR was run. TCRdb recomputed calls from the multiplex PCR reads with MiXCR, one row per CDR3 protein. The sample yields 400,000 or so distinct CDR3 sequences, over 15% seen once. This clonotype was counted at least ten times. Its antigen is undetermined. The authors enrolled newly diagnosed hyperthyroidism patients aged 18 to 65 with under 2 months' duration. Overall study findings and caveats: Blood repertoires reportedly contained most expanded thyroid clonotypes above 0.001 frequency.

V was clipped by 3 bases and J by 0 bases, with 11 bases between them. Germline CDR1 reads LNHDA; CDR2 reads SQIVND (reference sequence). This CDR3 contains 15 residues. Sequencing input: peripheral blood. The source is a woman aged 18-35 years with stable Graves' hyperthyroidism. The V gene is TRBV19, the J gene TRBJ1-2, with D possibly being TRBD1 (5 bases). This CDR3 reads CASSMGLPTNYGYTF. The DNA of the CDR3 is TGTGCCAGTAGTATGGGACTGCCTACTAACTATGGCTACACCTTC.